Listed below are T cell receptor beta chains from one sample, sequenced in a study of regulatory T cells in long-lasting Graves disease. One entry per CDR3 protein, called by TCRdb with MiXCR from the multiplex PCR reads. The sample lists about 320,000 distinct CDR3 sequences; 15% to 20% were seen once. This specimen was peripheral blood mononuclear cells (PBMCs), taken at new diagnosis, from a patient treated with antithyroid drugs. The receptors were gathered from a female donor with Graves disease. Each CDR3 is given with its conserved first and last residue. The order of the fields is J gene, clone size, V gene, D gene, CDR3 length, CDR3 DNA, CDR3 protein. D genes are given only for firm matches. Clone size is given for some rows only: seen once, a few or many times, or a class if the clone is expanded.

TRBJ2-7,many,TRBV28,-,13,TGTGCCAGCAGTCAGGGCCGGGTGAGGGAGCAGTACTTC,CASSQGRVREQYF
TRBJ1-5,few,TRBV12-3/TRBV12-4,-,15,TGTGTCAGCAGTATGGCAGGGGTTAGCGATCAGCCCCAGCATTTT,CVSSMAGVSDQPQHF
TRBJ2-2,many,TRBV14,-,13,TGTGCCAGCAGCCAAGAGGAACCCGGGGAGCTGTTTTTT,CASSQEEPGELFF
TRBJ2-1,many,TRBV19,-,15,TGTGCCAGTAGTACCCTTTGGGTAGCGGACAATGAGCAGTTCTTC,CASSTLWVADNEQFF
TRBJ2-5,many,TRBV7-9,-,14,TGTGCCAGCAGCTCCCGAGGGGGAGAGGAGACCCAGTACTTC,CASSSRGGEETQYF
TRBJ1-5,many,TRBV28,-,13,TGTGCCAGCAGTTTACCGCCCTATCAGCCCCAGCATTTT,CASSLPPYQPQHF
TRBJ2-7,many,TRBV12-3/TRBV12-4,-,14,TGTGCCAGCAGTTTAGCCCCCGGGGGCTACGAGCAGTACTTC,CASSLAPGGYEQYF
TRBJ2-1,many,TRBV28,TRBD2,15,TGTGCCAGCAGTTTTCTAGCGGAGACCCCCAATGAGCAGTTCTTC,CASSFLAETPNEQFF
TRBJ1-3,many,TRBV7-6,-,17,TGTGCCAGCAACCAGGACCCCAGGGCCTTCTCTGGAAACACCATATATTTT,CASNQDPRAFSGNTIYF
TRBJ2-7,many,TRBV20-1,-,14,TGCAGTGCTAGCGAGACGGGACTGGCATACGAGCAGTACTTC,CSASETGLAYEQYF
TRBJ1-2,many,TRBV12-3/TRBV12-4,TRBD1,13,TGTGCCAGCAAGGACAGGGGCGCCTATGGCTACACCTTC,CASKDRGAYGYTF
TRBJ2-7,many,TRBV3-1,-,13,TGTGCCAGCAGCCAAGGGGTCTCCTACGAGCAGTACTTC,CASSQGVSYEQYF
TRBJ1-5,-,TRBV10-2,TRBD1,14,TGCGCCAGCAGTAGGACAGGGTTAGATCAGCCCCAGCATTTT,CASSRTGLDQPQHF
TRBJ2-1,-,TRBV4-2,TRBD2,22,TGTGCCAGCAGCCAAGAGGGCCCCGGGACTAGCTATGGGGGTGAAAGCTACAATGAGCAGTTCTTC,CASSQEGPGTSYGGESYNEQFF
TRBJ1-1,-,TRBV7-9,-,15,TGTGCCAGCAGCCCCGGTCCGATCGAGGTCACTGAAGCTTTCTTT,CASSPGPIEVTEAFF
TRBJ1-2,-,TRBV19,TRBD1,15,TGTGCCAGTATTCAGCGGTGGCAGGGGGCCTATGGCTACACCTTC,CASIQRWQGAYGYTF
TRBJ2-5,many,TRBV25-1,-,13,TGTGCCAGCAGTGAAGGGGGGCAAGAGACCCAGTACTTC,CASSEGGQETQYF
TRBJ2-7,many,TRBV28,TRBD1,15,TGTGCCAGCAGTTCAGACCCGACAGGGGCATACGAGCAGTACTTC,CASSSDPTGAYEQYF
TRBJ2-7,many,TRBV11-2,TRBD1,11,TGTGCCAGCAGCGATCCGGGACAGGGGGATTTC,CASSDPGQGDF
TRBJ1-4,many,TRBV28,-,16,TGTGCCAGCAGTCCCCGACAGTCTGCAACTAATGAAAAACTGTTTTTT,CASSPRQSATNEKLFF
TRBJ2-1,few,TRBV28,TRBD2,17,TGTGCCAGCAGCCCGCCGGGACTAGCGGGAGGAGACAATGAGCAGTTCTTC,CASSPPGLAGGDNEQFF
TRBJ2-1,many,TRBV19,-,16,TGTGCCAGTAGTATAGGACTAGGGAGCTCCTACAATGAGCAGTTCTTC,CASSIGLGSSYNEQFF
TRBJ2-1,-,TRBV11-3,TRBD1,13,TGTGCCAGCAGCTCGGGACAGGGCAATGAGCAGTTCTTC,CASSSGQGNEQFF
TRBJ2-6,few,TRBV6-2/TRBV6-3,-,12,TGTGCCAGGGACTTTGGGGCCAACGTCCTGACTTTC,CARDFGANVLTF
TRBJ1-1,many,TRBV10-3,TRBD1,15,TGTGCCATCAGTGAGTCTACAGGGGCTATACCTGAAGCTTTCTTT,CAISESTGAIPEAFF
TRBJ1-1,many,TRBV5-1,-,13,TGCGCCAGCAGCTTGGCCTTCGGGACTGAAGCTTTCTTT,CASSLAFGTEAFF
TRBJ2-7,few,TRBV20-1,-,13,TGCAGTGCACCCCAGGGGTTGTTCGACGAGCAGTACTTC,CSAPQGLFDEQYF
TRBJ2-7,many,TRBV6-5,TRBD1,16,TGTGCCAGCAGTTACGCATTAGGGACAGGGGCCGACGAGCAGTACTTC,CASSYALGTGADEQYF
TRBJ2-7,many,TRBV6-1,-,13,TGTGCCAGCAGTGTTTTCGCAACCTACGAGCAGTACTTC,CASSVFATYEQYF
TRBJ2-1,many,TRBV11-3,-,16,TGTGCCAGCAGCTCCCAGGACTTTTTCGGGGGTAATGAGCAGTTCTTC,CASSSQDFFGGNEQFF
TRBJ2-1,few,TRBV5-4,TRBD2,14,TGTGCCAGCAGCTTCCGCGGGAGCGGGAATGAGCAGTTCTTC,CASSFRGSGNEQFF
TRBJ2-5,many,TRBV2,TRBD2,15,TGTGCCAGCAGACCTAGCGGAGTCAAGACAGAGACCCAGTACTTC,CASRPSGVKTETQYF
TRBJ2-7,many,TRBV7-2,-,18,TGTGCCAGCAGCTTACAGGGGGGATATGGCGGGAGCTCCTACGAGCAGTACTTC,CASSLQGGYGGSSYEQYF
TRBJ2-4,many,TRBV3-1,-,13,TGTGCCAGCCGGGGGGCCAAACGAAACATTCAGTACTTC,CASRGAKRNIQYF
TRBJ1-2,many,TRBV3-1,-,15,TGTGCCAGCAGCCCCCGGCCAGTCACTAACTATGGCTACACCTTC,CASSPRPVTNYGYTF